What follows are 20 T cell receptor beta chains derived from one specimen sequenced in a study of blood T cells in healthy people across ages. Alongside a J-beta primer mix, a sample-barcoded 5' primer served in a second PCR lasting roughly 7 to 12 cycles. TCRdb reprocessed the 5' RACE reads via MiXCR and lists one record per CDR3 protein. The sample lists about 1.8 million distinct CDR3 sequences; roughly 49% were seen once. Specimen: blood. The receptors here all came from a woman aged 40-49 years in good health.

V is TRBV7-2 and J is TRBJ2-5, with TRBD1 matching over 8 bases. Germline CDR1 SGHTA, CDR2 FQGNSA. This CDR3 spans 15 amino acids. V shed 5 bases and J 5 bases; nucleotides not matched to a gene: 10. CDR3 loop: CASSPDRGKWETQYF. The CDR3 DNA reads TGTGCCAGCAGCCCAGACAGGGGCAAGTGGGAGACCCAGTACTTC.

This clonotype has a handful of counts. The rearrangement joins TRBV9 to TRBJ2-3; 8 bases align to TRBD2. The CDR3 runs 19 residues. Germline V gene data show CDR1 as SGDLS and CDR2 as YYNGEE. V trimming: 0 bases; J trimming: 4 bases; junction bases outside the gene matches: 16. CDR3 loop: CASSVGRLAGGGRADTQYF. CDR3 bases: TGTGCCAGCAGCGTAGGACGACTGGCGGGGGGCGGACGGGCAGATACGCAGTATTTT.

This clonotype was found a few times. The rearrangement links TRBV3-1 to TRBJ2-5; D might be TRBD1 (5 bases). The germline V gene encodes CDR1 LGHDT and CDR2 YNNKEL (reference sequence). The CDR3 is 16 residues long. The germline V and J ends were trimmed by 0 bases and 2 bases, with 13 bases remaining between them. The CDR3 spells CASSQDLQGSQETQYF. Written as DNA, the CDR3 is TGTGCCAGCAGCCAAGATCTCCAGGGATCACAAGAGACCCAGTACTTC.

This clonotype appeared a few times. The V gene is TRBV18, the J gene TRBJ1-4; perhaps TRBD1 as D (5 bases). CDR3 length equals 14 residues. V was pared by 1 base and J by 4 bases, with 7 bases between. Germline lookup yields CDR1 KGHSH and CDR2 LQKENI. The CDR3 sequence is CASSPQGLNEKLFF. The CDR3 nucleotides are TGTGCCAGCTCACCACAGGGGCTTAATGAAAAACTGTTTTTT.

The rearrangement uses TRBV7-6 and TRBJ2-1; D is possibly TRBD1 (6 bases). The DNA matches TRBJ2-7 better at its end, which makes the J call doubtful. The CDR3 covers 15 residues. Germline V gene lookup returns CDR1 SGHVS and CDR2 FNYEAQ. The CDR3 region is CASSLVGGPYNEQYF. The CDR3, as DNA: TGTGCCAGCAGCTTAGTTGGGGGCCCCTACAATGAGCAGTACTTC.

This chain links TRBV20-1 with TRBJ1-5; D not resolved. The germline V gene encodes CDR1 DFQATT and CDR2 SNEGSKA (reference sequence). V lost 0 bases and J 6 bases, leaving 9 bases between the germline ends. The CDR3 length is 13 residues. CDR3 in DNA: TGCAGTGCTAGAGATACTGCCGGTCAGCCCCAGCATTTT. Translation gives CSARDTAGQPQHF.

In this sample, this clonotype turned up a few times. This rearrangement joins TRBV7-2 to TRBJ2-5; no firm D call. This CDR3 is 15 amino acids long. The ends were cut back, 7 bases at V and 1 base at J, with 16 bases in the middle. Germline CDR1 reads SGHTA; CDR2 reads FQGNSA. CDR3: CASTWPERFQETQYF. DNA of the CDR3: TGTGCCAGCACATGGCCAGAGAGGTTCCAAGAGACCCAGTACTTC.

This rearrangement joins TRBV7-8 to TRBJ2-7, with a weak D call TRBD1 (6 bases). Germline V CDR1 and CDR2: SGHVS, FQNEAQ. The CDR3 loop spans 17 amino acids. Trimming took off 1 base at V and 1 base at J, with 17 bases between the two ends. This CDR3 reads CASSLGSWQGISYEQYF. CDR3 sequence (DNA): TGTGCCAGCAGCTTAGGATCCTGGCAGGGGATATCCTACGAGCAGTACTTC.

J is TRBJ2-1 and V is TRBV4-2, with a tentative D call TRBD2 (7 bases). Trimming stripped 0 bases from V and 5 bases from J, with 17 bases between. The V gene's germline CDR1 is LGHNA and CDR2 YNFKEQ. The CDR3 extends over 17 amino acids. CDR3 DNA sequence: TGTGCCAGCAGCCAAGATAGGACGGGGGGCGGAGACAATGAGCAGTTCTTC. It codes for CASSQDRTGGGDNEQFF.

The chain uses TRBV10-3 and TRBJ1-1; 12 bases agree with TRBD1. The V gene end was trimmed by 3 bases and the J gene end by 6 bases; junction bases not matched to a gene: 5. CDR1 is ENHRY, CDR2 SYGVKD, per germline. The CDR3 is 15 amino acids. In DNA form, the CDR3 reads TGTGCCATCAGTGAAAAGGGACAGGGGGCGGCTGAAGCTTTCTTT. Protein sequence: CAISEKGQGAAEAFF.

The gene calls are TRBV6-2 or TRBV6-3 and TRBJ2-5; 12 bases fit TRBD1. Germline CDR1 and CDR2: MNHEY and SVGEGT. V shed 6 bases and J 11 bases; nucleotides not matched to a gene: 13. This CDR3 region has 15 residues. The CDR3 nucleotides read TGTGCCAGCAGGCGTCCGGGACAGGGGGCGGGTGAGCAGTACTTC. Its translation: CASRRPGQGAGEQYF.

The chain recombines TRBV5-4 with TRBJ2-5, with D maybe TRBD1 (6 bases). Judging by the DNA end, TRBJ2-7 fits better; the J call may be wrong. Germline V gives CDR1 SGHNT, CDR2 YYREEE (reference sequence). This CDR3 has 13 residues. The CDR3 protein is CASSLGTVDEQYF. In nucleotides, the CDR3 is TGTGCCAGCAGCTTGGGGACAGTCGACGAGCAGTACTTC.

There are a few counts of this clonotype. The genes are TRBV6-2 or TRBV6-3 and TRBJ1-2; D is uncertain. Trimming left V 2 bases short and J 8 bases short, with 15 bases between. Per the germline V gene, CDR1 is MNHEY and CDR2 is SVGEGT. The CDR3 has 14 residues. CDR3 sequence reads: CASSYALAGEGYTF. The CDR3 region has the DNA TGTGCCAGCAGTTACGCCCTTGCGGGAGAAGGCTACACCTTC.

This clonotype was recorded a few times. The chain carries TRBV20-1 and TRBJ2-7; D ambiguous. Trimming removed 6 bases from V and 4 bases from J, with 10 bases in between. CDR1 is DFQATT, CDR2 SNEGSKA, per germline (reference sequence). This CDR3 spans 11 amino acids. CDR3 sequence: CSAKTEYEQYF. CDR3 nucleotide sequence: TGCAGTGCCAAGACGGAATACGAGCAGTACTTC.

This sequence joins TRBV6-5 and TRBJ1-5, with D unresolved. The CDR3 has 17 amino acids. The ends were cut back, 0 bases at V and 0 bases at J, with 12 bases in the middle. Germline CDR1 is MNHEY and CDR2 is SVGAGI. Here the CDR3 DNA reads TGTGCCAGCAGTTACTCCTACCCCAAATATAGCAATCAGCCCCAGCATTTT. This gives the protein CASSYSYPKYSNQPQHF.

This chain connects TRBV6-2 or TRBV6-3 to TRBJ2-1; D possibly matches TRBD1 or TRBD2 (5 bases each). The V gene lost 2 bases and the J gene lost 7 bases, with 9 bases spanning the gap. The CDR3 is 13 amino acids. Germline V lookup: CDR1 MNHEY, CDR2 SVGEGT. CDR3 loop: CASSYLGENEQFF. CDR3 nucleotides: TGTGCCAGCAGTTACCTAGGGGAGAATGAGCAGTTCTTC.

The chain recombines TRBV12-3 or TRBV12-4 with TRBJ1-6, with D tentatively TRBD1 (5 bases). Trimming stripped 3 bases from V and 8 bases from J, with 11 bases between. The CDR3 has 14 amino acids. CDR3 residues: CASSFSGGDSPLHF. In nucleotides, the CDR3 is TGTGCCAGCAGTTTTAGCGGGGGGGATTCACCCCTCCACTTT.

This clonotype was observed a handful of times. The rearrangement joins TRBV5-1 to TRBJ2-7, with D maybe TRBD1 (5 bases). This CDR3 comprises 13 residues. Germline V CDR1 and CDR2: SGHRS, YFSETQ. The germline V and J ends were trimmed by 0 bases and 7 bases, with 11 bases remaining between them. DNA of the CDR3: TGCGCCAGCAGCTTGGAAGGGGTCTGGGAGCAGTACTTC. Translation gives CASSLEGVWEQYF.

This clonotype was counted between two and nine times. The V gene is TRBV4-3, the J gene TRBJ2-3; tentatively, D is TRBD1 (5 bases). There are 16 residues in the CDR3. The germline V gene has CDR1 LGHNA and CDR2 YSLEER. V was clipped by 0 bases and J by 2 bases, with 12 bases between them. The CDR3 nucleotides are TGCGCCAGCAGCCAAGATCGACAGTTCCCCACAGATACGCAGTATTTT. Encoded protein: CASSQDRQFPTDTQYF.

This rearrangement joins TRBV28 to TRBJ2-6, with TRBD1 matching over 7 bases. V was pared by 9 bases and J by 0 bases, with 2 bases of the junction left unmatched. The CDR3 runs 14 residues. Germline CDR1 and CDR2: MDHEN and SYDVKM. CDR3: CASKGASGANVLTF. The CDR3 DNA follows: TGTGCCAGTAAGGGGGCCTCTGGGGCCAACGTCCTGACTTTC.